What follows is one TCR beta chain and its context. Its antigen remains unknown. The V gene lost 7 bases and the J gene lost 3 bases, with 13 bases spanning the gap. This CDR3 comprises 13 residues. The germline CDR1 and CDR2 sequences are SNHLY and FYNNEI. Addition of a universal primer site occurred through template switching, and cDNA carried unique molecular identifiers. MiXCR was run by TCRdb on the 5' RACE reads, yielding one entry per CDR3 protein. This sample carries approximately 1.8 million distinct CDR3 sequences, around 29% of them seen once, and the ten largest clones take about 0.27%. The sample originates from a study of identical twins. Whole-study results and caveats: It was possible that invariant MAIT and iNKT cells partly confounded the zero-insertion analyses. Memory repertoires showed no such pattern, whereas abundant cord blood beta clonotypes carried fewer insertions. Cross-sectional statistics underpinned the conclusions; the same donors were not followed.

The J gene is TRBJ2-7, the V gene TRBV2; TRBD1 or TRBD2 may be the D gene (5 bases each). Sequencing was carried out using cord blood. The receptor comes from a newborn girl in good health. The chain's CDR3 is CASTRDGVYEQYF. CDR3 DNA sequence: TGTGCCAGCACCCGGGACGGAGTCTACGAGCAGTACTTC.